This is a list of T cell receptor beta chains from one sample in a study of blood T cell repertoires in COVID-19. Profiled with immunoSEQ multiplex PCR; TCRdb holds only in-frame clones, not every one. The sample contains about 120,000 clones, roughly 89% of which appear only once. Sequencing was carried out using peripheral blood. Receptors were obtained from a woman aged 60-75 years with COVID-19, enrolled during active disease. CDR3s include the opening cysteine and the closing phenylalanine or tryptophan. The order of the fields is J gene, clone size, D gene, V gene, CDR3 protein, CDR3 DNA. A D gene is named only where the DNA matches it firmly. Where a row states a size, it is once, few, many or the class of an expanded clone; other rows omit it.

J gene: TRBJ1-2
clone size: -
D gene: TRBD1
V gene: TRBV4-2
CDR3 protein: CASSQPHRGKDYGYTF
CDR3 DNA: TGTGCCAGCAGCCAACCCCACAGGGGGAAGGACTATGGCTACACCTTC

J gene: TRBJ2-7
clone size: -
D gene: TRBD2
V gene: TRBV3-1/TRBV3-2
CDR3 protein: CASSPLAGAYEQYF
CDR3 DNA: TGTGCCAGCAGCCCTCTAGCGGGGGCCTACGAGCAGTACTTC

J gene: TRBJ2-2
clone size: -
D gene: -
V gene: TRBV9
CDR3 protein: CASSVDRGGIGGLFF
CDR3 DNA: TGTGCCAGCAGCGTAGATCGTGGGGGCATAGGTGGGCTGTTTTTT

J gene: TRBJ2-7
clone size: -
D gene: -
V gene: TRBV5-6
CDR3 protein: CASSLALYRDEQYF
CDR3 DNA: TGTGCCAGCAGCTTAGCATTGTACAGGGACGAGCAGTACTTC

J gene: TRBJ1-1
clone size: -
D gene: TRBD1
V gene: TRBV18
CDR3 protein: CASSLDRETEAFF
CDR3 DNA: TGTGCCAGCTCACTTGACAGGGAGACTGAAGCTTTCTTT

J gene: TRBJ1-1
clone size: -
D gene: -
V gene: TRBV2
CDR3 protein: CASTRDLNTEAFF
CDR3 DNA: TGTGCCAGCACGAGAGATCTGAACACTGAAGCTTTCTTT

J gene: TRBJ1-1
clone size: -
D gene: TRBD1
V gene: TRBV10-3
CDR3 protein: CAISDLAGGNTEAFF
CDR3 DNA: TGTGCCATCAGTGATTTGGCAGGGGGCAACACTGAAGCTTTCTTT

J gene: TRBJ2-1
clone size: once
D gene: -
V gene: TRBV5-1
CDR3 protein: CASSLEVGPYNEQFF
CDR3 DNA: TGCGCCAGCAGCTTGGAAGTGGGCCCCTACAATGAGCAGTTCTTC

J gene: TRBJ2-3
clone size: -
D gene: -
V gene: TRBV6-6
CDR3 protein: CASSYVGPDTQYF
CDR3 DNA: TGTGCCAGCAGTTACGTGGGGCCAGATACGCAGTATTTT

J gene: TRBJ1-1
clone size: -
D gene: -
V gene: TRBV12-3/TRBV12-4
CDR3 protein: CASAPSGTEAFF
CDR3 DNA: TGTGCCAGCGCACCCTCGGGGACTGAAGCTTTCTTT

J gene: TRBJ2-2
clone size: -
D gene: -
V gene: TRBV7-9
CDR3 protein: CASSLLPGELFF
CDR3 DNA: TGTGCCAGCAGCTTACTACCCGGGGAGCTGTTTTTT

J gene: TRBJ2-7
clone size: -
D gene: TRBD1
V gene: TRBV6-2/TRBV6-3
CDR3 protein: CASSPPAWDRNGNEQYF
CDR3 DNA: TGTGCCAGCAGTCCCCCGGCCTGGGACAGGAACGGGAACGAGCAGTACTTC

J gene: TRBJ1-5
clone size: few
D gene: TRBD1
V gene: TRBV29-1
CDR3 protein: CSVALGTANQPQHF
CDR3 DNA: TGCAGCGTTGCCCTAGGGACAGCCAATCAGCCCCAGCATTTT

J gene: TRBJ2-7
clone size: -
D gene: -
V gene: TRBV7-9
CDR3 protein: CASSLGQTRYEQYF
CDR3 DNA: TGTGCCAGCAGCTTAGGCCAAACTAGGTACGAGCAGTACTTC

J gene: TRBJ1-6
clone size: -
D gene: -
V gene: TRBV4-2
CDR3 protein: CASSQGGGDSPLHF
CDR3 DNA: TGTGCCAGCAGCCAAGGGGGAGGGGATTCACCCCTCCACTTT

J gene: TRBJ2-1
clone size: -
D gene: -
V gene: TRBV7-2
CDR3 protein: CASSLAGGPPNEQFF
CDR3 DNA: TGTGCCAGCAGCTTAGCGGGGGGGCCTCCCAATGAGCAGTTCTTC

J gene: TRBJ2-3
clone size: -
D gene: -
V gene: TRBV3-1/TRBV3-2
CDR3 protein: CASSLPGTDTQYF
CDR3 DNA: TGTGCCAGCAGTCTACCCGGGACAGATACGCAGTATTTT

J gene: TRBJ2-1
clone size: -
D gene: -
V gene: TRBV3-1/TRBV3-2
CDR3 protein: CASSHHPLEGEQFF
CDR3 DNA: TGTGCCAGCAGCCACCACCCCCTAGAGGGTGAGCAGTTCTTC

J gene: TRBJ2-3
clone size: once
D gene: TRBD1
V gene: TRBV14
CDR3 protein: CASSPGTGYATQYF
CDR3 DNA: TGTGCCAGCAGCCCAGGGACAGGGTATGCTACGCAGTATTTT

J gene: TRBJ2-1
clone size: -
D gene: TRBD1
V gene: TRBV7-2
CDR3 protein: CASSPRFSSRQGFNEQFF
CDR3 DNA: TGTGCCAGCAGCCCGAGATTCAGCTCTCGACAGGGTTTCAATGAGCAGTTCTTC

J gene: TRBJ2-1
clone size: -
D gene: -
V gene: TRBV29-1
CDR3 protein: CSVERTTADNEQFF
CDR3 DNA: TGCAGCGTTGAAAGGACAACGGCAGACAATGAGCAGTTCTTC

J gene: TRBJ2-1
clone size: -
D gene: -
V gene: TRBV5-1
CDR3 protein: CASSLEAGIYNEQFF
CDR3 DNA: TGCGCCAGCAGCTTGGAGGCGGGGATCTACAATGAGCAGTTCTTC

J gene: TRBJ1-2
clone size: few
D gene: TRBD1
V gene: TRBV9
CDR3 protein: CASSVRQGHLDYGYTF
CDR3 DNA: TGTGCCAGCAGCGTTAGACAGGGTCACTTGGACTATGGCTACACCTTC

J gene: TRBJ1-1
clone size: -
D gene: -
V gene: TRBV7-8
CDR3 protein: CASSQRWTVNTEAFF
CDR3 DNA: TGTGCCAGCAGCCAGAGGTGGACAGTGAACACTGAAGCTTTCTTT

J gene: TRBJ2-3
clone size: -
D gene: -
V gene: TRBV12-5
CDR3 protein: CASGLKSSGTQYF
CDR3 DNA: TGTGCTAGTGGTTTAAAATCTTCCGGTACGCAGTATTTT

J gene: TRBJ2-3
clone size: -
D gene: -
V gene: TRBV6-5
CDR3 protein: CASSYSGVGDTQYF
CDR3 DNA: TGTGCCAGCAGTTACTCAGGGGTGGGAGATACGCAGTATTTT

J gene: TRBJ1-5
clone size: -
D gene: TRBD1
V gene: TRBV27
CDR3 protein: CASTGTPGGDQPQHF
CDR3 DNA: TGTGCCAGCACGGGAACCCCAGGGGGAGATCAGCCCCAGCATTTT

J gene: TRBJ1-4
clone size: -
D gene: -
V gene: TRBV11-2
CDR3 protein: CASSSVRRGDEKLFF
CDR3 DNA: TGTGCCAGCAGCTCCGTCCGGCGGGGAGATGAAAAACTGTTTTTT

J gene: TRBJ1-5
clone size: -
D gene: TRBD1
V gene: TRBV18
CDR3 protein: CASSPDRGRESNQPQHF
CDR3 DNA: TGTGCCAGCTCACCGGACAGGGGGCGGGAGAGCAATCAGCCCCAGCATTTT

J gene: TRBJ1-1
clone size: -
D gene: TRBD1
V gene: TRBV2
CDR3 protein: CASSEDRGDTEAFF
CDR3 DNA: TGTGCCAGCAGTGAGGACAGGGGGGACACTGAAGCTTTCTTT

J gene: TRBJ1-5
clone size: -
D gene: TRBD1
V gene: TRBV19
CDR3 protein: CASSKATGGNQPQHF
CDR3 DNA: TGTGCCAGTAGTAAGGCGACAGGGGGCAATCAGCCCCAGCATTTT

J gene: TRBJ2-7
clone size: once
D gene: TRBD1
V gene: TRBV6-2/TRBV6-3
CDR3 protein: CASNPSHRGEQYF
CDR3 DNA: TGTGCCAGCAACCCATCCCACAGGGGTGAGCAGTACTTC

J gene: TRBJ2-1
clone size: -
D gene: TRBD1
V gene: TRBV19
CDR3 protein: CASSIRSGGQGYQNEQFF
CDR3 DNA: TGTGCCAGTAGTATTAGGTCTGGGGGACAGGGGTATCAGAATGAGCAGTTCTTC

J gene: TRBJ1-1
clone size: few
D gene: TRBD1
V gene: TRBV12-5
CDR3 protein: CASGPTGGHTEAFF
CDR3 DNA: TGTGCTAGTGGGCCGACAGGGGGTCACACTGAAGCTTTCTTT

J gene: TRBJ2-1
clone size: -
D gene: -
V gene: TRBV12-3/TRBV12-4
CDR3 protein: CASRPGTYNEQFF
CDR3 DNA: TGTGCCAGCAGACCCGGGACCTACAATGAGCAGTTCTTC

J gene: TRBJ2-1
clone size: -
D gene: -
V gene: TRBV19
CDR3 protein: CASSIVEAEQFF
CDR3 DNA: TGTGCCAGTAGTATAGTAGAGGCGGAGCAGTTCTTC

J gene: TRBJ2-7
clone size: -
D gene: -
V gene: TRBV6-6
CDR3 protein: CASSPEGWYEQYF
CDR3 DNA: TGTGCCAGCAGTCCCGAGGGTTGGTACGAGCAGTACTTC

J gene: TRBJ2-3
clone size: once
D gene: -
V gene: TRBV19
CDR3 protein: CASIGYSTDTQYF
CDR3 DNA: TGTGCCAGTATCGGTTATAGCACAGATACGCAGTATTTT

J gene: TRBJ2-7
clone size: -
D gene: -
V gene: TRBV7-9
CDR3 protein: CASSSRDTASDYEQYF
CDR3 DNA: TGTGCCAGCAGCTCGCGAGACACCGCCTCGGACTACGAGCAGTACTTC

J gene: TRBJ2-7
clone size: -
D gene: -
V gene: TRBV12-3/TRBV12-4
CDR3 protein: CASSLASYEQYF
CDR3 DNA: TGTGCCAGCAGTTTAGCGAGCTACGAGCAGTACTTC

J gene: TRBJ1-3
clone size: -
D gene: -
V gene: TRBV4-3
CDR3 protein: CASSQEQQSSGNTIYF
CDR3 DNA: TGCGCCAGCAGCCAGGAACAGCAGAGCTCTGGAAACACCATATATTTT

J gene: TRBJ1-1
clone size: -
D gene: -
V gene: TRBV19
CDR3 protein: CASSIGAGAITEAFF
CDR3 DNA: TGTGCCAGTAGTATAGGGGCGGGGGCAATCACTGAAGCTTTCTTT

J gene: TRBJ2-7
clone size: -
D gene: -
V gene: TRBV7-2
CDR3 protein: CASSSRHGGSYEQYF
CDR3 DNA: TGTGCCAGCAGCTCCCGACACGGTGGGTCCTACGAGCAGTACTTC

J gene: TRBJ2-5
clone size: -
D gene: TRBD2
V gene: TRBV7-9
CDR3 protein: CASSPSGVGRQETQYF
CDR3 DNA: TGTGCCAGCAGCCCTAGCGGGGTAGGGAGGCAAGAGACCCAGTACTTC

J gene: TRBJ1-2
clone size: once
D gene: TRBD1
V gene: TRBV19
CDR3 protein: CASSIYTGGYGYTF
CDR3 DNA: TGTGCCAGTAGTATATACACAGGGGGATATGGCTACACCTTC

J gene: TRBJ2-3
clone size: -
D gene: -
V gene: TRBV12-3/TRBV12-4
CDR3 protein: CASSFYPDTQYF
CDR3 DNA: TGTGCCAGCAGTTTTTATCCAGATACGCAGTATTTT

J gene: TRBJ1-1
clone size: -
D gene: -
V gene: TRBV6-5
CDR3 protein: CASKVTLMNTEAFF
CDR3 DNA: TGTGCCAGCAAGGTGACACTCATGAACACTGAAGCTTTCTTT

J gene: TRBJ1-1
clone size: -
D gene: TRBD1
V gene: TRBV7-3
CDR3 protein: CASTLDRGTEAFF
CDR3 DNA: TGTGCCAGCACCCTTGACAGGGGCACTGAAGCTTTCTTT

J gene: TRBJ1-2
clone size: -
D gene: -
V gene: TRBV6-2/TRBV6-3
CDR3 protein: CASSPSEGPLRGYTF
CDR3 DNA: TGTGCCAGCAGCCCCTCGGAGGGGCCCCTACGGGGCTACACCTTC

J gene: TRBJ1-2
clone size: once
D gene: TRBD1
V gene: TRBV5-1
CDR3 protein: CASSLDRGDYGYTF
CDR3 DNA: TGCGCCAGCAGCTTGGACAGGGGGGACTATGGCTACACCTTC

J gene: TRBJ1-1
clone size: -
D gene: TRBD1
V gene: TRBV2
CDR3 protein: CASNTGVFEAFF
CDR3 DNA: TGTGCCAGCAATACAGGGGTGTTTGAGGCTTTCTTT

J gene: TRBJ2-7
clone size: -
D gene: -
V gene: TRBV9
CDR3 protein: CASSVAGFSYEQYF
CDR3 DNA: TGTGCCAGCAGCGTTGCAGGGTTTTCCTACGAGCAGTACTTC

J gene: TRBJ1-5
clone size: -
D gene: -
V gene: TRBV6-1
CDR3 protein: CASSEAVSGDQPQHF
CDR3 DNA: TGTGCCAGCAGTGAAGCTGTATCAGGGGATCAGCCCCAGCATTTT

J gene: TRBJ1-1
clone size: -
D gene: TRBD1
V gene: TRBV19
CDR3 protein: CASSSNDPRDRNTEAFF
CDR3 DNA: TGTGCCAGTAGTAGCAACGACCCCCGGGACAGGAACACTGAAGCTTTCTTT

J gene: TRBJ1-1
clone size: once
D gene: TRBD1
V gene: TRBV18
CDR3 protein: CASQVRQGVTEAFF
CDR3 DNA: TGTGCCAGCCAGGTACGACAGGGGGTCACTGAAGCTTTCTTT

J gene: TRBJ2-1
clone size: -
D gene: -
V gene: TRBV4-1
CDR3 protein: CASSPNRGRGNEQFF
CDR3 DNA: TGCGCCAGCAGCCCCAATAGGGGGCGGGGAAATGAGCAGTTCTTC